This TCR beta chain originates from a study of cytomegalovirus exposure and HLA in healthy donors. Study findings and constraints: Some V segments (TRBV6-2 and TRBV6-3 among them) were excluded as indistinguishable. Presence/absence analyses treated sequencing depth as roughly uniform across donors.

For this clone: The antigen is unknown.

The V gene's germline CDR1 is MNHEY and CDR2 SVGAGI. This CDR3 has 15 residues. Unmatched junction bases numbered 4, after V lost 6 bases and J lost 0 bases. Both 60 Vbeta primers and 13 Jbeta primers went into the PCR. Profiled with immunoSEQ multiplex PCR; TCRdb holds only in-frame clones, not every one. This sample contains more than 90,000 clones. Sequencing input: PBMCs. V is TRBV6-5 and J is TRBJ2-3; 9 bases agree with TRBD1. This clonotype was sampled from a man younger than 40 in good health and CMV-seronegative. In DNA, the CDR3 is TGTGCCAGCAGGCGACAGGGGGTTAGCACAGATACGCAGTATTTT. This sequence encodes CASRRQGVSTDTQYF.